The entry below describes one TCR beta chain. Its antigen remains unidentified. The data stem from a study of blood T cells in healthy people across ages. Whole-study results and caveats: Strong correlation was found linking TCR beta diversity to naive T cell percentage.

The CDR3 covers 16 residues. Unmatched junction bases numbered 6, after V lost 1 base and J lost 4 bases. Germline V lookup: CDR1 SGHRS, CDR2 YFSETQ. PCR was performed a second time for roughly 7 to 12 cycles using a sample-barcoded 5' primer and a J-beta primer mix. TCRdb reprocessed the 5' RACE reads via MiXCR and lists one record per CDR3 protein. Here the sample spans approximately 1,000,000 distinct CDR3 sequences, 35% to 40% being singletons. This clonotype was obtained from a man younger than 30 in good health. The rearrangement uses TRBV5-1 and TRBJ2-1, with 9 bases fitting TRBD1. Sample: blood. The CDR3 sequence is CASSLFHGQGYNEQFF. CDR3 nucleotides: TGCGCCAGCAGCTTGTTTCACGGACAGGGGTACAATGAGCAGTTCTTC.